This T cell receptor (beta chain) was recovered during a study of OX40 agonist ivuxolimab in advanced cancers. Turning to the study itself: Patients took ivuxolimab, an agonistic anti-OX40 (CD134) antibody.

Some clones are missing from TCRdb's copy, which holds only in-frame ones; the method was immunoSEQ multiplex PCR. The data hold 100,000 or so clones, with about nine tenths observed a single time. The germline V and J ends were trimmed by 0 bases and 4 bases, with 11 bases remaining between them. Germline assignment: CDR1 SGHRS and CDR2 YFSETQ. CDR3 size: 14 residues. This TCR came from an adult with an advanced solid tumor such as melanoma, head and neck, liver or kidney cancer. Material: CD4+ or CD8+ T cells sorted from blood, obtained in a trial of the OX40 agonist ivuxolimab. The chain employs TRBV5-1 and TRBJ2-7; possible D gene TRBD1, 6 bases. CDR3 sequence reads: CASSLAGVGYEQYF. The CDR3 nucleotides are TGCGCCAGCAGCTTGGCAGGGGTTGGGTACGAGCAGTACTTC.